This TCR beta chain derives from a study of shared clonotypes between healthy human individuals. Notes on the study in general: Among donors, sharing of clonotypes was expected to be affected by sequencing depth.

Of note for this clone: Its target is not known.

CD45RO-negative, CCR7-selected cells formed the naive CD8 fraction, which excluded terminally differentiated effector memory CD45RA+ cells. Germline loops: CDR1 ENHRY, CDR2 SYGVKD. This CDR3 region has 14 residues. V dropped 4 bases and J dropped 4; count of bases not matched to a gene: 4. Assay: immunoSEQ multiplex PCR; the TCRdb copy retains only in-frame clones and omits some. The sample shows around 610,000 clones, roughly 96% of them seen only once. The chain couples TRBV10-3 to TRBJ2-5; the match to TRBD1 covers 9 bases. Sequences were obtained from naive CD8+ T cells sorted from blood. This sequence originates from a woman in her twenties or thirties in good health. The CDR3 here is CAISVGTGLETQYF. DNA of the CDR3: TGTGCCATCAGTGTCGGGACAGGGTTAGAGACCCAGTACTTC.